This T cell receptor beta chain emerged from a study of tumor-infiltrating lymphocytes in localized non-small cell lung cancer. Study summary: Each patient gave resected tumor and non-adjacent uninvolved lung tissue.

The CDR3 has 14 amino acids. V trimming: 2 bases; J trimming: 9 bases; junction bases outside the gene matches: 7. From germline, CDR1 is MNHEY and CDR2 SVGAGI. Worth noting for this clone: Its antigen remains unidentified.

Libraries were prepared by immunoSEQ multiplex PCR; TCRdb keeps only in-frame clonotypes and omits some of them. The sample has some 8,000 clones, more than 65% seen once. Study results and caveats: IM1 and IM2 tumors showed no difference in T-cell fraction. Only some patients had TCR sequencing, depending on available tissue. Tumor T-cell fraction from TCR sequencing was not associated with recurrence-free survival (p = 0.61).

V and J are TRBV6-5 and TRBJ2-1; 7 bases are a match to TRBD2. The clonotype originates from a human donor with non-small cell lung cancer. The sample taken for sequencing was lung tumor tissue. The CDR3 DNA follows: TGTGCCAGCAGTTACGAGCGGGAAGCAGGTGAGCAGTTCTTC. Amino acid sequence: CASSYEREAGEQFF.